These 7 T cell receptor beta chains were sequenced from one sample in a study of immune evolution from preneoplasia to lung adenocarcinoma. Here immunoSEQ multiplex PCR was the method, and the copy in TCRdb shows in-frame clones only, minus some. The sample carries 9,900 or so clones, roughly 74% recorded once. Sample: FFPE minimally invasive lung adenocarcinoma tissue. The source of these receptors is a person between 65 and 79 years old with lung adenocarcinoma.

The rearrangement joins TRBV14 to TRBJ1-1; D is possibly TRBD1 (6 bases). Between the trimmed V and J ends, which lost 4 bases and 0 bases, there was a span of 18 bases. CDR3 length equals 17 residues. The germline gives CDR1 SGHDN, CDR2 FVKESK. As DNA, the CDR3 is TGTGCCAGCAGCCCGCAGGGGCGATTTGCCATGAACACTGAAGCTTTCTTT. Protein sequence: CASSPQGRFAMNTEAFF.

The chain uses TRBV25-1 and TRBJ1-1; 7 bases align to TRBD1. The CDR3 is 12 residues long. V lost 10 bases to trimming and J lost 7 bases; unmatched junction nucleotides: 9. Germline CDR1 reads MGHDK; CDR2 reads SYGVNS. The CDR3 here is CATEDRTLEAFF. The CDR3 DNA follows: TGTGCCACCGAGGACAGGACTCTTGAAGCTTTCTTT.

Here the CDR3 DNA reads TGTGCCAGCAGCTTAAGAAGATGGTCCGCTGGAAACACCATATATTTT. It is translated as CASSLRRWSAGNTIYF. The V gene is TRBV7-8, the J gene TRBJ1-3; D call uncertain. The germline CDR1 and CDR2 sequences are SGHVS and FQNEAQ. This CDR3 spans 16 amino acids. Trimming removed 2 bases at V and 2 bases at J, with 13 bases between.

This chain links TRBV7-9 with TRBJ2-1; D uncertain. The CDR3 length is 12 residues. Trimming cost V 5 bases and J 10 bases, with 12 bases left between them. CDR1 SEHNR and CDR2 FQNEAQ come from the germline V gene (reference sequence). CDR3 coding DNA: TGTGCCAGCAGCACTACCCTATACGAGCAGTTCTTC. It codes for CASSTTLYEQFF.

This chain joins TRBV18 and TRBJ1-1; D may be TRBD1 (6 bases). The germline CDR1 and CDR2 sequences are KGHSH and LQKENI. The CDR3 totals 15 residues. The germline V and J ends were trimmed by 1 base and 6 bases, with 15 bases remaining between them. CDR3 amino acids: CASSPLGGGHAEAFF. Written as DNA, the CDR3 is TGTGCCAGCTCACCACTTGGGGGGGGGCACGCTGAAGCTTTCTTT.

This chain links TRBV30 with TRBJ2-1; tentative D call: TRBD2 (6 bases). Germline loops: CDR1 GTSNPN, CDR2 SVGIG (reference sequence). The CDR3 consists of 16 residues. Trimming took 0 bases from V and 2 from J, leaving 14 bases between them. The CDR3 sequence is CAWSVLGRGTYNEQFF. CDR3 DNA sequence: TGTGCCTGGAGTGTATTGGGACGGGGGACCTACAATGAGCAGTTCTTC. Full variable domain (outside the CDR3, taken from reference TRBV30 and TRBJ2-1): SQTIHQWPATLVQPVGSPLSLECTVEGTSNPNLYWYRQAAGRGLQLLFYSVGIGQISSEVPQNLSASRPQDRQFILSSKKLLLSDSGFYLCAWSVLGRGTYNEQFFGPGTRLTVL.

This chain connects TRBV4-1 to TRBJ1-2; D is uncertain. The CDR3 covers 16 residues. The V gene lost 4 bases and the J gene lost 6 bases, with 21 bases spanning the gap. The germline V gene has CDR1 MGHRA and CDR2 YSYEKL. CDR3 DNA: TGCGCCAGCAGCCCCAACTTTCGGACGCTTTCGAATGGCTACACCTTC. Translation gives CASSPNFRTLSNGYTF.